One and the same sample provided the 4 T cell receptor beta chains below, sequenced in a study of blood T cells in healthy people across ages. The second PCR ran roughly 7 to 12 cycles with a sample-barcoded 5' primer and J-beta primers. Each CDR3 protein gets one entry after TCRdb re-called the 5' RACE reads with MiXCR. The repertoire holds about 1.4 million distinct CDR3 sequences, with around 59% as singletons. The sample was blood. The receptors shown here come from a man aged 18 to 35 in good health.

The V call is TRBV12-3 or TRBV12-4, the J call TRBJ1-2; the D is unclear. CDR3 size: 14 residues. Trimming pared 6 bases from V and 0 bases from J, leaving 11 bases between. CDR3 region: CASSRGPSNYGYTF. The CDR3 DNA follows: TGTGCCAGCAGCCGGGGTCCTTCTAACTATGGCTACACCTTC.

CDR3 in amino acids: CSVVQGENIQYF. CDR3 nucleotides: TGCAGCGTTGTACAGGGTGAAAACATTCAGTACTTC. The rearrangement uses TRBV29-1 and TRBJ2-4, with D possibly matching TRBD1 (6 bases). The CDR3 runs 12 residues. V lost 4 bases to trimming and J lost 5 bases, with 9 bases between them. CDR1 and CDR2 (germline): SQVTM, ANQGSEA.

The chain carries TRBV14 and TRBJ2-7, with D unresolved. Germline CDR1 SGHDN, CDR2 FVKESK. V lost 2 bases and J lost 7, with 9 bases in between. CDR3 size: 12 residues. The CDR3 DNA follows: TGTGCCAGCAGCCAAACCACCGAAGAGCAGTACTTC. Translating it yields CASSQTTEEQYF.

The chain has TRBV6-2 or TRBV6-3 and TRBJ2-5; tentatively, D is TRBD2 (5 bases). The J call may be incorrect, as the DNA end agrees better with TRBJ2-7. Germline V gene sequence: CDR1 MNHEY, CDR2 SVGEGT. The CDR3 sequence is 10 residues long. The CDR3 protein is CASRRDEQYF. CDR3 bases: TGTGCCAGCAGGCGGGACGAGCAGTACTTC.